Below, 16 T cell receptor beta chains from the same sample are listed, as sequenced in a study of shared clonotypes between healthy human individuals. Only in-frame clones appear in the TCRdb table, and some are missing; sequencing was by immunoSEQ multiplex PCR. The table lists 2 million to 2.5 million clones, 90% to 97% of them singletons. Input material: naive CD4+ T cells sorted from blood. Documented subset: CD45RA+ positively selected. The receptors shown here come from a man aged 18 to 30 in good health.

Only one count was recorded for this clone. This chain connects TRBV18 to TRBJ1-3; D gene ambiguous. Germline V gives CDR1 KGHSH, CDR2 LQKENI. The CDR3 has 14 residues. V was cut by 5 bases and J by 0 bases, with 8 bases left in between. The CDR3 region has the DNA TGTGCCAGCTCAAGAGGGATCTCTGGAAACACCATATATTTT. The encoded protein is CASSRGISGNTIYF.

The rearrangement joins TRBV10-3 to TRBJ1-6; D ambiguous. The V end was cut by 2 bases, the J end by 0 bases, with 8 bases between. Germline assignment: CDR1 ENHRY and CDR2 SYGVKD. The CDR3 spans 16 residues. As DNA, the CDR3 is TGTGCCATCAGTGAGAGGTCGAGCTCCTATAATTCACCCCTCCACTTT. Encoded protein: CAISERSSSYNSPLHF.

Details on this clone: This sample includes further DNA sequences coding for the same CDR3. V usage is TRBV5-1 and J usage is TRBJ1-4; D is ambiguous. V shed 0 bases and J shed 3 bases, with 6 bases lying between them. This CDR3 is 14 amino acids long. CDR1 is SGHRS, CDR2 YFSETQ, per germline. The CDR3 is CASSLGSANEKLFF. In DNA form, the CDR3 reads TGCGCCAGCAGCTTGGGATCGGCTAATGAAAAACTGTTTTTT.

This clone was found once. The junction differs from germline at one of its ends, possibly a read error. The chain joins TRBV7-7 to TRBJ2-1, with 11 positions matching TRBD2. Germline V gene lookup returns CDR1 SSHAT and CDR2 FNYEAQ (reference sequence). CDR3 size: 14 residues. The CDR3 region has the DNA TGTGCTAGCAGTTTAGCGGGAGGGCCACATGAGCAGTTCTTC. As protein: CASSLAGGPHEQFF.

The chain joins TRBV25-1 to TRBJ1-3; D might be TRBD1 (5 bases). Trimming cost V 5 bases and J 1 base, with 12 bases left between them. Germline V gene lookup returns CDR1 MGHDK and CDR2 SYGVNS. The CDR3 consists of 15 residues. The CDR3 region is CASSPRGESGNTIYF. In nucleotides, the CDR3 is TGTGCCAGCAGTCCCCGAGGGGAGTCTGGAAACACCATATATTTT.

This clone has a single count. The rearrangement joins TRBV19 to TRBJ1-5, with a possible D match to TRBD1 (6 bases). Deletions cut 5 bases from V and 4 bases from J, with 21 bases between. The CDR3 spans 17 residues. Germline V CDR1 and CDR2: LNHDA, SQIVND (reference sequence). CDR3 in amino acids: CASSLDLRQASNQPQHF. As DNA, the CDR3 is TGTGCCAGTAGTCTCGACCTAAGACAGGCCTCGAATCAGCCCCAGCATTTT.

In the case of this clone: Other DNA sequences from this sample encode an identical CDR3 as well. The DNA for the CDR3 is TGTGCCTGGAGTCCCGTTGGCGAGACCCAGTACTTC. Protein product: CAWSPVGETQYF. J is TRBJ2-5 and V is TRBV30; D is unclear. Trimming left V 2 bases short and J 5 bases short, with 9 bases between. Germline loops: CDR1 GTSNPN, CDR2 SVGIG (reference sequence). This CDR3 is 12 amino acids long.

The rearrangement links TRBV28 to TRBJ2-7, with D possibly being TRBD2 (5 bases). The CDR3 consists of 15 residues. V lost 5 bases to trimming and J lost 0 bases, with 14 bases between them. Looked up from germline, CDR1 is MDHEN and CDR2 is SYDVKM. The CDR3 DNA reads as TGTGCCAGCAGTGGGATCGGGGTCGGCTCCTACGAGCAGTACTTC. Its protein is CASSGIGVGSYEQYF.

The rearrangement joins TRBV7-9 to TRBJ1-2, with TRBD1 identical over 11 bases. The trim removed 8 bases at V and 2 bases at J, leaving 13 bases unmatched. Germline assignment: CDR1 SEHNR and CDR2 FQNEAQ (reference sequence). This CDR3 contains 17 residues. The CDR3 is CASVPSGTGGKNYGYTF. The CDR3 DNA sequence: TGTGCCAGCGTGCCTTCCGGGACAGGGGGGAAAAACTATGGCTACACCTTC.

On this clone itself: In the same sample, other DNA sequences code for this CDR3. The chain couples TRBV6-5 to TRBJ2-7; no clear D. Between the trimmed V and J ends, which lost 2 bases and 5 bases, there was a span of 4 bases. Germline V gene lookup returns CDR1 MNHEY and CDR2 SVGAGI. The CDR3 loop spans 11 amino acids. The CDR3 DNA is TGTGCCAGCAGTTACGGGGACGAGCAGTACTTC. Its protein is CASSYGDEQYF.

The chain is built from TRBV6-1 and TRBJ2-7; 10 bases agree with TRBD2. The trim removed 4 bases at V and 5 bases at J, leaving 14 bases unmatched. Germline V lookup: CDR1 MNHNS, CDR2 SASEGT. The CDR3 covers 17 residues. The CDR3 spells CASSGLAGVMSSHEQYF. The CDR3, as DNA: TGTGCCAGCAGTGGGCTAGCGGGGGTGATGTCGTCCCACGAGCAGTACTTC.

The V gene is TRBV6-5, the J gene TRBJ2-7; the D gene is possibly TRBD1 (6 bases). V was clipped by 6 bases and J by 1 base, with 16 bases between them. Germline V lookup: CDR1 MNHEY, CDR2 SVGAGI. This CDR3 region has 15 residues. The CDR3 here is CASRNGGLSSYEQYF. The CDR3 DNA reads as TGTGCCAGCAGAAATGGGGGCCTTTCTTCCTACGAGCAGTACTTC.

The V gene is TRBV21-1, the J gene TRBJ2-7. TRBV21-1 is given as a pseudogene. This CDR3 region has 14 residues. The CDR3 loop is CASSRGYSSYEQYF. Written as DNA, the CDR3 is TGTGCCAGCAGCCGTGGCTATAGCTCCTACGAGCAGTACTTC.

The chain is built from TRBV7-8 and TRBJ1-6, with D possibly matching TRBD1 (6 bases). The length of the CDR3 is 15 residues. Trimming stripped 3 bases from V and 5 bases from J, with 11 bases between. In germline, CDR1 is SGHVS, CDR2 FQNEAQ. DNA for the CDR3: TGTGCCAGCAGCTTTGCGGGACAAAATAATTCACCCCTCCACTTT. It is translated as CASSFAGQNNSPLHF.

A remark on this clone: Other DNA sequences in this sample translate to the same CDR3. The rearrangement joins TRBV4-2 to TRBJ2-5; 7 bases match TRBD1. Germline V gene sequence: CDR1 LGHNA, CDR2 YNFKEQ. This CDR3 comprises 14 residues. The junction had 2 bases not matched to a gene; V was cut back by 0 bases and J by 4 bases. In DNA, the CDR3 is TGTGCCAGCAGCCAAGATAGACAGGGAGAGACCCAGTACTTC. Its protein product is CASSQDRQGETQYF.

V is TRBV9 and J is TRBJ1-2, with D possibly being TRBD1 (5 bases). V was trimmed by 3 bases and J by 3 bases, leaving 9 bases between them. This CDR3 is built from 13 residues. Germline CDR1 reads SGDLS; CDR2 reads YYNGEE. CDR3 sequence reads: CASSGGTYYGYTF. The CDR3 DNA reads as TGTGCCAGCAGCGGCGGGACCTACTATGGCTACACCTTC. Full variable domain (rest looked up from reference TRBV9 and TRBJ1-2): DSGVTQTPKHLITATGQRVTLRCSPRSGDLSVYWYQQSLDQGLQFLIQYYNGEERAKGNILERFSAQQFPDLHSELNLSSLELGDSALYFCASSGGTYYGYTFGSGTRLTVV.